This TCR beta chain emerged from a study of T cell repertoires in cytomegalovirus infection. CDR3 size: 14 residues. Trimming shortened V by 2 bases and J by 5 bases, and 12 bases separated the two germline ends. Germline CDR1 reads MNHEY; CDR2 reads SVGAGI. This clonotype turned up a few times. As yet, its antigen is unknown. General study results and limits: HLA-C-restricted, CMV-specific TCR beta clonotypes were dominant ex vivo.

MiXCR, run by TCRdb on the reads, gives a single entry per CDR3 protein. The sample lists about 920,000 distinct CDR3 sequences, around 31% seen once, with about 14% in the top ten. The source is a human donor in good health (CMV status not recorded). Some clones in this sample may be carry-over from other donors' samples. This chain links TRBV6-5 with TRBJ1-2, with D maybe TRBD1 (5 bases). Here the sequenced sample was cultured CD8+ T cells from PBMCs, taken from culture after CMV antigen stimulation. The CDR3 region has the DNA TGTGCCAGCAGTTACAACCCGACAGCTTATGGCTACACCTTC. It is translated as CASSYNPTAYGYTF.